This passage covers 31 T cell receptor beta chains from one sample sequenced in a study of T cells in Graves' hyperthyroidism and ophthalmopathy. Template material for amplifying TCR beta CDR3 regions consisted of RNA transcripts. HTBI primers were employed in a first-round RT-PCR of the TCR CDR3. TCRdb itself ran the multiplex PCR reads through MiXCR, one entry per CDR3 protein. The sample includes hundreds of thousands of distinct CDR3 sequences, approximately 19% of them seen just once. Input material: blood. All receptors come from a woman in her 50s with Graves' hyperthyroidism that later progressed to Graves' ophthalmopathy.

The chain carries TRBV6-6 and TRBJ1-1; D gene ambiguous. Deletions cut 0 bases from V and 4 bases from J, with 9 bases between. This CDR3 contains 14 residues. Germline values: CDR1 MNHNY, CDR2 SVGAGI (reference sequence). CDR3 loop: CASSYSPEGTEAFF. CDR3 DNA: TGTGCCAGCAGTTACTCGCCGGAGGGCACTGAAGCTTTCTTT.

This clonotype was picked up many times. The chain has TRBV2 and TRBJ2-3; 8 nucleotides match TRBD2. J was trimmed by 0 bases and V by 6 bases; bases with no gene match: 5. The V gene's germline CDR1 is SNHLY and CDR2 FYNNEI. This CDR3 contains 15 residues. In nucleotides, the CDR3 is TGTGCCAGCAGAAGCGGGGGACTTAGCACAGATACGCAGTATTTT. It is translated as CASRSGGLSTDTQYF.

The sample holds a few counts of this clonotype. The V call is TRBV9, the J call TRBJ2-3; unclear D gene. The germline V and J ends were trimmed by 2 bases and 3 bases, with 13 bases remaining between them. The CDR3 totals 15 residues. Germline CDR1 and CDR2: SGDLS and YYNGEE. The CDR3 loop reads CASSVAGGFTDTQYF. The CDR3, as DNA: TGTGCCAGCAGCGTCGCTGGCGGTTTTACAGATACGCAGTATTTT.

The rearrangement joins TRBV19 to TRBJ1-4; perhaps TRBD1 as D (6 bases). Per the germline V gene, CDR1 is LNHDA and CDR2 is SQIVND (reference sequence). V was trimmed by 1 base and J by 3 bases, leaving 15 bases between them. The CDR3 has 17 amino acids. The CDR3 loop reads CASSIATYRASNEKLFF. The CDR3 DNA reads TGTGCCAGTAGTATAGCAACCTACAGGGCGTCTAATGAAAAACTGTTTTTT.

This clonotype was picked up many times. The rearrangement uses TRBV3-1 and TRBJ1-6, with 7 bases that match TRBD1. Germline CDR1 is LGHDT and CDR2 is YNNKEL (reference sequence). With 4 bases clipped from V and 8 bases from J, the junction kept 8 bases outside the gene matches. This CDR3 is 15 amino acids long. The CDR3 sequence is CASSPAGGGYSPLHF. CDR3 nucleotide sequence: TGTGCCAGCAGCCCGGCAGGGGGAGGCTATTCACCCCTCCACTTT.

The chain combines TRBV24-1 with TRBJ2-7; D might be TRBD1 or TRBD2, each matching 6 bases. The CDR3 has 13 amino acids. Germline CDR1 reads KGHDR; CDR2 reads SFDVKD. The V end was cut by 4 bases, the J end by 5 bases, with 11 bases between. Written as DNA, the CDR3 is TGTGCCACCAGTGAGGGGGGCGTCGACGAGCAGTACTTC. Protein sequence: CATSEGGVDEQYF.

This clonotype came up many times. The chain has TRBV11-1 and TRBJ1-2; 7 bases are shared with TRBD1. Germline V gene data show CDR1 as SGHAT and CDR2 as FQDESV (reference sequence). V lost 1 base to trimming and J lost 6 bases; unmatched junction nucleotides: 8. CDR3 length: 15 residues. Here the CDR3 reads CASSLDGTEGHGYTF. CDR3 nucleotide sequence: TGTGCCAGCAGCTTAGACGGGACAGAAGGCCATGGCTACACCTTC.

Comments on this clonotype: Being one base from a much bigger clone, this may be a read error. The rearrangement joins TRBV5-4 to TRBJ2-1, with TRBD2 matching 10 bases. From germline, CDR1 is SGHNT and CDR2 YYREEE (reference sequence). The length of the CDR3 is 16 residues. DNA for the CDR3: TGTGCCGGCAGCTTGAGAGCGGGGGGGCCCCACAATGAGCAGTTCTTC. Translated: CAGSLRAGGPHNEQFF.

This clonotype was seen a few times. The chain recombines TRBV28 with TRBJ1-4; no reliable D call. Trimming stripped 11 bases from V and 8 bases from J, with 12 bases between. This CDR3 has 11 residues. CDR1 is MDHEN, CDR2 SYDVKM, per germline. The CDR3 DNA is TGTGCCGCGGGAGGATGGGAAAAACTGTTTTTT. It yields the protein CAAGGWEKLFF.

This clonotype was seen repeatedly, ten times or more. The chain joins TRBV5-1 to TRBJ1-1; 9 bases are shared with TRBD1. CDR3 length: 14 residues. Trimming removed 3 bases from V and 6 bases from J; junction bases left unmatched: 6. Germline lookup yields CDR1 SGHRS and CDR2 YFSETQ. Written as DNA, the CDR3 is TGCGCCAGCAGCTCCCGGGACAGGGAGTCTGAAGCTTTCTTT. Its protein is CASSSRDRESEAFF.

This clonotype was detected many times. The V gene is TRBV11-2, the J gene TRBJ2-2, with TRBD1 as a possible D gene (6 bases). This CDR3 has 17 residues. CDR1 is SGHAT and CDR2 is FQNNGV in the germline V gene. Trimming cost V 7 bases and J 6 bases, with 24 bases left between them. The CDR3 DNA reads TGTGCCAGCACCCCGACCGGACAGTTTCTAGGTGCCGGGGAGCTGTTTTTT. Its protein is CASTPTGQFLGAGELFF.

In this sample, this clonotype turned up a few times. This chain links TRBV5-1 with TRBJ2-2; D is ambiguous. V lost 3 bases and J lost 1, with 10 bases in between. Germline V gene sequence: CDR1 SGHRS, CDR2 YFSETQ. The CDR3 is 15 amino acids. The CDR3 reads CASSSSEKNTGELFF. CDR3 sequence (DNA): TGCGCCAGCAGCTCGAGCGAAAAGAACACCGGGGAGCTGTTTTTT.

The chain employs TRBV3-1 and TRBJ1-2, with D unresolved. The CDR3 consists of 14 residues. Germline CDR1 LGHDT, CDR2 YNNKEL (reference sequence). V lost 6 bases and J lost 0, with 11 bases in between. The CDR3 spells CASSLTNTNYGYTF. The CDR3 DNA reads TGTGCCAGCAGTCTTACAAATACTAACTATGGCTACACCTTC.

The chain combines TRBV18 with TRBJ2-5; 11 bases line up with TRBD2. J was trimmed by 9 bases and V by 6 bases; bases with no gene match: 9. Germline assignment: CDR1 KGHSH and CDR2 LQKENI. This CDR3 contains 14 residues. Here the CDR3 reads CASSPTSGDEAQYF. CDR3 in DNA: TGTGCCAGCTCGCCGACTAGCGGGGATGAGGCCCAGTACTTC.

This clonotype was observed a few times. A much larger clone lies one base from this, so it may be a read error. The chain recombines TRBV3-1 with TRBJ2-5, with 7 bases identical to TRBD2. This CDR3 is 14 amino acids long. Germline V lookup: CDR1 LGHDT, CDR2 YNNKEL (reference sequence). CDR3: CAGSQAGPRATQYF. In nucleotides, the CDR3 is TGTGCCGGCAGCCAAGCGGGACCCCGGGCAACCCAGTACTTC.

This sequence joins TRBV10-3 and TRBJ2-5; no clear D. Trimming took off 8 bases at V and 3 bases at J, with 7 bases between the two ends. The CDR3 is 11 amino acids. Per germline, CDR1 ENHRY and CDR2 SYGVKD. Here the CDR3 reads CAIGREETQYF. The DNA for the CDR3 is TGTGCCATCGGACGGGAAGAGACCCAGTACTTC.

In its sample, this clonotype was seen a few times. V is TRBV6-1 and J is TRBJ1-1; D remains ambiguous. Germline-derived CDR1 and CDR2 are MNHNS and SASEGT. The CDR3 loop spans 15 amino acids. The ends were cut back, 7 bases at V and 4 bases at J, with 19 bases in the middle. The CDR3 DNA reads TGTGCCAGCACTCCCCGCCTCCGGGGAGCCACTGAAGCTTTCTTT. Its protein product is CASTPRLRGATEAFF.

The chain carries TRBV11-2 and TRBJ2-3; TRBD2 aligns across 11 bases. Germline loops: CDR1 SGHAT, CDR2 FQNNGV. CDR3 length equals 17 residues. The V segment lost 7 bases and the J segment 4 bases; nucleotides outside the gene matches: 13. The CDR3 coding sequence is TGTGCCAGCAATCTTGGTGCTAGCGGGGGGCCTTCAGATACGCAGTATTTT. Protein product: CASNLGASGGPSDTQYF. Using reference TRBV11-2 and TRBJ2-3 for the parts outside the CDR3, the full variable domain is EAGVAQSPRYKIIEKRQSVAFWCNPISGHATLYWYQQILGQGPKLLIQFQNNGVVDDSQLPKDRFSAERLKGVDSTLKIQPAKLEDSAVYLCASNLGASGGPSDTQYFGPGTRLTVL.

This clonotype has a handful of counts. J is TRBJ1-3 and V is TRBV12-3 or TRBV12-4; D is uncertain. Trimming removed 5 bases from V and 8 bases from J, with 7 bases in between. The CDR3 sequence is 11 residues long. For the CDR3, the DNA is TGTGCCAGCAGTCTCGGGCACACCATATATTTT. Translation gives CASSLGHTIYF.

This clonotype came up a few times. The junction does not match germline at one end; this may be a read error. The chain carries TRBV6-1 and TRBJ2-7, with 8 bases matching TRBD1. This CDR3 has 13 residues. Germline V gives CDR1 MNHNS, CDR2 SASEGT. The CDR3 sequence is CASKGGQGYGQYF. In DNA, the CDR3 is TGTGCCAGCAAGGGCGGACAGGGCTACGGGCAGTACTTC.

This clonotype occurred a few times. CDR3 sequence reads: CASSETSVGDTEAFF. In DNA, the CDR3 is TGTGCCAGCAGTGAAACGTCGGTGGGGGACACTGAAGCTTTCTTT. The chain recombines TRBV6-1 with TRBJ1-1; possibly TRBD1 for D (5 bases). Trimming removed 2 bases at V and 3 bases at J, with 13 bases between. The CDR3 spans 15 residues. Germline V gene lookup returns CDR1 MNHNS and CDR2 SASEGT.

The CDR3 sequence: CASSSAYRAGANVLTF. In DNA form, the CDR3 reads TGTGCCAGCAGCTCAGCCTACAGGGCTGGGGCCAACGTCCTGACTTTC. The chain uses TRBV7-8 and TRBJ2-6; TRBD1 might be the D (6 bases). Germline V gene lookup returns CDR1 SGHVS and CDR2 FQNEAQ. V dropped 4 bases and J dropped 2 bases, with 12 bases sitting between them. The CDR3 length is 16 residues.

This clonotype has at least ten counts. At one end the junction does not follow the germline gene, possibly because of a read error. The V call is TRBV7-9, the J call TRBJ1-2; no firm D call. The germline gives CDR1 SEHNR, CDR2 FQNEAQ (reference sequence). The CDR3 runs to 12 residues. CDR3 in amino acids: CASSLVGDGYTF. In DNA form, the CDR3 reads TGCGCCAGCAGCTTGGTCGGGGATGGCTACACCTTC.

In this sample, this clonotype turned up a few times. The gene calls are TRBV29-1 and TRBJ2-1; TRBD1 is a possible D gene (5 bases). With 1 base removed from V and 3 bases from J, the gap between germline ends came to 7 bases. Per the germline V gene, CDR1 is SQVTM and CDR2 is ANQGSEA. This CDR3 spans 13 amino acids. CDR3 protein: CSVEVQGYNEQFF. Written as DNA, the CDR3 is TGCAGCGTTGAAGTGCAGGGCTACAATGAGCAGTTCTTC.

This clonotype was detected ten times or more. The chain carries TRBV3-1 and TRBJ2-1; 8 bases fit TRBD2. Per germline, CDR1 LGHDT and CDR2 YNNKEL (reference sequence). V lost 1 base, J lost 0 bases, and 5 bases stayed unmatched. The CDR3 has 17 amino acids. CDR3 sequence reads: CASSQALRGASYNEQFF. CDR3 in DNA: TGTGCCAGCAGCCAAGCGTTGCGGGGGGCCTCCTACAATGAGCAGTTCTTC.

The CDR3 DNA follows: TGTGCCAGCAGTTACTCGTGGATCGGGACAGGGGTGGGTCAGCCCCAGCATTTT. It encodes CASSYSWIGTGVGQPQHF. The V gene is TRBV6-5, the J gene TRBJ1-5, with 10 nucleotides matching TRBD1. Trimming removed 0 bases from V and 6 bases from J; junction bases left unmatched: 11. The CDR3 is 18 amino acids. The germline V gene encodes CDR1 MNHEY and CDR2 SVGAGI.

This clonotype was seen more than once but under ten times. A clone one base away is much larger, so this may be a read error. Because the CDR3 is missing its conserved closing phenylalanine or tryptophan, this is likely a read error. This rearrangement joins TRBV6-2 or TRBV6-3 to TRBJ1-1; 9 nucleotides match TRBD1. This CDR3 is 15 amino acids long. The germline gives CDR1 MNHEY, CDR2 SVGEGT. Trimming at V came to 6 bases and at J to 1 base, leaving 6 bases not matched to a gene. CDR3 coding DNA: TGTGCCAGCAGGAAGGACAGGGGAACGAACACTGAAGCTTTCCTT. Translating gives CASRKDRGTNTEAFL.

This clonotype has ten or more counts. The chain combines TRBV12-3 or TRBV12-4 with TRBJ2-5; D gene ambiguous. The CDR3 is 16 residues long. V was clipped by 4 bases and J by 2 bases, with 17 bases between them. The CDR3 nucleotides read TGTGCCAGCAGTTATTTTGGAGATTCACTGCAAGAGACCCAGTACTTC. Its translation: CASSYFGDSLQETQYF.

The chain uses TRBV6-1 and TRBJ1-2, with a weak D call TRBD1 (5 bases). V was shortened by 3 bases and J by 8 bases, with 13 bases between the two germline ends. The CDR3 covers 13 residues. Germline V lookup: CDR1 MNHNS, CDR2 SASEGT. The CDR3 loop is CASSDHPGRGYTF. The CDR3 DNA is TGTGCCAGCAGTGATCACCCGGGACGCGGCTACACCTTC.

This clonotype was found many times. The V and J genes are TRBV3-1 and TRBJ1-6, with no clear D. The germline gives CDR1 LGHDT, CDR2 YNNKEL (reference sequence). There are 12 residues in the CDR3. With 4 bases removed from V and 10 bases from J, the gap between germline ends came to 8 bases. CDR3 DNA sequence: TGTGCCAGCAGCCGAGGAGACTCACCCCTCCACTTT. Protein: CASSRGDSPLHF.

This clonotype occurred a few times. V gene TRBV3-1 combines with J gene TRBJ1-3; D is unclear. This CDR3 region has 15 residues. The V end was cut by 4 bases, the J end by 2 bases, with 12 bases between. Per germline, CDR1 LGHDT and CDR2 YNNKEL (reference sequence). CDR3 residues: CASSPHGPAGNTIYF. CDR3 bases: TGTGCCAGCAGCCCTCATGGACCGGCTGGAAACACCATATATTTT. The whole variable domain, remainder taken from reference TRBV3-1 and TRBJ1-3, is DTAVSQTPKYLVTQMGNDKSIKCEQNLGHDTMYWYKQDSKKFLKIMFSYNNKELIINETVPNRFSPKSPDKAHLNLHINSLELGDSAVYFCASSPHGPAGNTIYFGEGSWLTVV.